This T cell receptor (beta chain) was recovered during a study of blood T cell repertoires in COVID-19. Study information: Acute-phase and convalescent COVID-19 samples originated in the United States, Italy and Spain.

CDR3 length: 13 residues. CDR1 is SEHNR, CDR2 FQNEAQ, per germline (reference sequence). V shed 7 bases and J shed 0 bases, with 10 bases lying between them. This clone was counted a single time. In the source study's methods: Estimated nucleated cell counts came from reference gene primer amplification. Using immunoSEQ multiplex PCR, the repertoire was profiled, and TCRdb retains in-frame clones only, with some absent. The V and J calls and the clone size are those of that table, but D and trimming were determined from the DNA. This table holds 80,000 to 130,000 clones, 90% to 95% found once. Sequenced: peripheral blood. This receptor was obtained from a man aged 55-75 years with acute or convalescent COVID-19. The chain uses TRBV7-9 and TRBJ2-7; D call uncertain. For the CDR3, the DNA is TGTGCCAGCACCAGCTCCGGCTCCTACGAGCAGTACTTC. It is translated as CASTSSGSYEQYF.